A selection of T cell receptor beta chains follows, all from one sample in a study of shared clonotypes between healthy human individuals. Sequenced by immunoSEQ multiplex PCR; TCRdb stores in-frame clones only, minus some. The sample shows 980,000 or so clones, 70% to 85% of them seen only once. Material for sequencing was memory CD4+ T cells sorted from blood. The receptors come from a man aged 18 to 35 in good health. The CDR3 runs from the conserved cysteine through the conserved F or W. The order of the fields is clone size, D gene, V gene, J gene, CDR3 DNA, CDR3 protein. A D gene is named only where the DNA matches it firmly. Clone size is stated in some rows and not others, as once, few, many or a class when expanded.

abundance: -; d_gene: -; v_gene: TRBV28; j_gene: TRBJ2-7; CDR3nt: TGTGCCAGCAGCCCCACGGACATCGTTCGATCCTACGAGCAGTACTTC; CDR3aa: CASSPTDIVRSYEQYF
abundance: -; d_gene: TRBD1; v_gene: TRBV27; j_gene: TRBJ1-5; CDR3nt: TGTGCCAGCAGTGGGGGACAGGGAGGAAATCAGCCCCAGCATTTT; CDR3aa: CASSGGQGGNQPQHF
abundance: -; d_gene: TRBD1; v_gene: TRBV5-1; j_gene: TRBJ1-2; CDR3nt: TGCGCCAGCGCCACGGGTCAGGGGGATCGCGGCTACACCTTC; CDR3aa: CASATGQGDRGYTF
abundance: -; d_gene: TRBD1; v_gene: TRBV7-8; j_gene: TRBJ1-1; CDR3nt: TGTGCCAGCAGCTTAGGGGAAGGACAGGGTTACACTGAAGCTTTCTTT; CDR3aa: CASSLGEGQGYTEAFF
abundance: -; d_gene: TRBD1; v_gene: TRBV6-5; j_gene: TRBJ1-2; CDR3nt: TGTGCCAGCAGCCCCGGGACAGGGCGGAGCTACACCTTC; CDR3aa: CASSPGTGRSYTF
abundance: -; d_gene: -; v_gene: TRBV10-2; j_gene: TRBJ2-6; CDR3nt: TGCGCCTCCCAAGGTACTGGGGCCAACGTCCTGACTTTC; CDR3aa: CASQGTGANVLTF
abundance: -; d_gene: -; v_gene: TRBV5-5; j_gene: TRBJ2-7; CDR3nt: TGTGCCAGCAGCTTGTTACAGTCCTCCTACGAGCAGTACTTC; CDR3aa: CASSLLQSSYEQYF
abundance: -; d_gene: TRBD1; v_gene: TRBV25-1; j_gene: TRBJ2-1; CDR3nt: TGTGCCAGCAGTGTCCCCGGGACAGGGGGCGATGAGCAGTTCTTC; CDR3aa: CASSVPGTGGDEQFF
abundance: -; d_gene: TRBD1; v_gene: TRBV18; j_gene: TRBJ1-5; CDR3nt: TGTGCCAGCTCACCACCGGGGGGACAGGGAATTTATCAGCCCCAGCATTTT; CDR3aa: CASSPPGGQGIYQPQHF
abundance: -; d_gene: -; v_gene: TRBV2; j_gene: TRBJ2-1; CDR3nt: TGTGCCAGCGCGCGGGACTTAGCTAATGAGCAGTTCTTC; CDR3aa: CASARDLANEQFF
abundance: -; d_gene: -; v_gene: TRBV28; j_gene: TRBJ2-7; CDR3nt: TGTGCCAGCAGTCCAATCTACCGCCACGAGCAGTACTTC; CDR3aa: CASSPIYRHEQYF
abundance: few; d_gene: -; v_gene: TRBV5-6; j_gene: TRBJ2-7; CDR3nt: TGTGCCAGCAGCTTGGCACAAGGCTACGAGCAGTACTTC; CDR3aa: CASSLAQGYEQYF
abundance: -; d_gene: -; v_gene: TRBV5-1; j_gene: TRBJ2-1; CDR3nt: TGCGCCAGTCAGCGCACTGGAGGGTCGGTCAATGAGCAGTTCTTC; CDR3aa: CASQRTGGSVNEQFF
abundance: -; d_gene: -; v_gene: TRBV28; j_gene: TRBJ2-7; CDR3nt: TGTGCCAGCAGACAGGGATTATGGGGCGAGCAGTACTTC; CDR3aa: CASRQGLWGEQYF
abundance: once; d_gene: -; v_gene: TRBV29-1; j_gene: TRBJ1-1; CDR3nt: TGCAGCGCTAGGGTTCTGGACGGGAACACTGAAGCTTTCTTT; CDR3aa: CSARVLDGNTEAFF
abundance: -; d_gene: -; v_gene: TRBV12-1; j_gene: TRBJ2-7; CDR3nt: TGTGCCAGCACAGAAGAGCGGGACCACGAGCAGTACTTC; CDR3aa: CASTEERDHEQYF
abundance: -; d_gene: -; v_gene: TRBV7-2; j_gene: TRBJ1-2; CDR3nt: TGTGCCAGCAGCTTAGGGGGGAGCCTCTATGGCTACACCTTC; CDR3aa: CASSLGGSLYGYTF
abundance: -; d_gene: -; v_gene: TRBV6-1; j_gene: TRBJ1-5; CDR3nt: TGTGCCAGCAGTGTGGAAGACAGCAATCAGCCCCAGCATTTT; CDR3aa: CASSVEDSNQPQHF
abundance: -; d_gene: -; v_gene: TRBV14; j_gene: TRBJ2-3; CDR3nt: TGTGCCAGCAGCCTTCCATCCGCGAGAGATACGCAGTATTTT; CDR3aa: CASSLPSARDTQYF
abundance: few; d_gene: -; v_gene: TRBV19; j_gene: TRBJ1-1; CDR3nt: TGTGCCACTGGGGGGCGGCAGCTTGAAGCTTTCTTT; CDR3aa: CATGGRQLEAFF
abundance: -; d_gene: -; v_gene: TRBV28; j_gene: TRBJ1-2; CDR3nt: TGTGCCAGCAGTTTACTCCAGGAACAACGTGGCTACACCTTC; CDR3aa: CASSLLQEQRGYTF
abundance: -; d_gene: TRBD2; v_gene: TRBV5-4; j_gene: TRBJ2-1; CDR3nt: TGTGCCAGCAGCTTACGGGGACTAGCGGGAGGGAGAGGGAGAAATGAGCAGTTCTTC; CDR3aa: CASSLRGLAGGRGRNEQFF
abundance: -; d_gene: -; v_gene: TRBV5-1; j_gene: TRBJ1-6; CDR3nt: TGCGCCAGCAGCCACGAGGCGGATTCACCCCTCCACTTT; CDR3aa: CASSHEADSPLHF
abundance: -; d_gene: -; v_gene: TRBV5-1; j_gene: TRBJ1-2; CDR3nt: TGCGCCAGCAGCCCAAACCCGGGGGGCTATGGCTACACCTTC; CDR3aa: CASSPNPGGYGYTF
abundance: -; d_gene: TRBD1; v_gene: TRBV11-2; j_gene: TRBJ1-2; CDR3nt: TGTGCCAGCAGCCTGACAGGGGGGTATGGCTACACCTTC; CDR3aa: CASSLTGGYGYTF
abundance: few; d_gene: -; v_gene: TRBV4-2; j_gene: TRBJ2-3; CDR3nt: TGTGCCAGCAGCCAAGATCGAGGCGTGGGGGTTATCACAGATACGCAGTATTTT; CDR3aa: CASSQDRGVGVITDTQYF
abundance: few; d_gene: -; v_gene: TRBV25-1; j_gene: TRBJ2-5; CDR3nt: TGTGCCAGCAGTCGGGGATCGGGCCAAGAGACCCAGTACTTC; CDR3aa: CASSRGSGQETQYF
abundance: -; d_gene: -; v_gene: TRBV19; j_gene: TRBJ2-5; CDR3nt: TGTGCCAGTAGTATAGCAGGGGGGGCCCAAGAGACCCAGTACTTC; CDR3aa: CASSIAGGAQETQYF
abundance: -; d_gene: -; v_gene: TRBV5-1; j_gene: TRBJ2-4; CDR3nt: TGCGCCAGCAGCTTGGCAGGCGGGGCCAACCCCGGACAAGCCAAAAACATTCAGTACTTC; CDR3aa: CASSLAGGANPGQAKNIQYF
abundance: -; d_gene: -; v_gene: TRBV30; j_gene: TRBJ1-1; CDR3nt: TGTGCCTGGAGTGAGGGGGTGTGGACTGAAGCTTTCTTT; CDR3aa: CAWSEGVWTEAFF
abundance: -; d_gene: -; v_gene: TRBV5-1; j_gene: TRBJ2-1; CDR3nt: TGCGCCAGCAGCCCCTTGGGACTCTACAATGAGCAGTTCTTC; CDR3aa: CASSPLGLYNEQFF
abundance: -; d_gene: TRBD1; v_gene: TRBV5-1; j_gene: TRBJ2-3; CDR3nt: TGCGCCAGCAGCACCGGACAGGGGCGCCCCACAGATACGCAGTATTTT; CDR3aa: CASSTGQGRPTDTQYF
abundance: -; d_gene: -; v_gene: TRBV30; j_gene: TRBJ2-7; CDR3nt: TGTGCCTGGAAAATGCCAACCCTATCCTACGAGCAGTACTTC; CDR3aa: CAWKMPTLSYEQYF
abundance: -; d_gene: -; v_gene: TRBV5-4; j_gene: TRBJ1-1; CDR3nt: TGTGCCAGCAGCTTAGAGGGGGGAGTCACTGAAGCTTTCTTT; CDR3aa: CASSLEGGVTEAFF
abundance: -; d_gene: TRBD1; v_gene: TRBV10-1; j_gene: TRBJ2-7; CDR3nt: TGCGCCAGCAAATTGGGGACAGGGCCCTACGAGCAGTACTTC; CDR3aa: CASKLGTGPYEQYF
abundance: -; d_gene: -; v_gene: TRBV2; j_gene: TRBJ2-5; CDR3nt: TGTGCCAGCAGTGAACGGAGGCAGCAAGAGACCCAGTACTTC; CDR3aa: CASSERRQQETQYF
abundance: once; d_gene: -; v_gene: TRBV28; j_gene: TRBJ1-2; CDR3nt: TGTGCCAGCAGTCCTGCGGGGGGCGCAGACTATGGCTACACCTTC; CDR3aa: CASSPAGGADYGYTF
abundance: once; d_gene: -; v_gene: TRBV13; j_gene: TRBJ1-5; CDR3nt: TGTGCCAGCAGCTTAGGGGACTGGAAGGGTCAGCCCCAGCATTTT; CDR3aa: CASSLGDWKGQPQHF
abundance: -; d_gene: -; v_gene: TRBV6-5; j_gene: TRBJ2-7; CDR3nt: TGTGCCAGCAGTTCCGGGGCCTACGAGCAGTACTTC; CDR3aa: CASSSGAYEQYF
abundance: -; d_gene: -; v_gene: TRBV2; j_gene: TRBJ2-2; CDR3nt: TGTGCCAGCAGTGAACAGGGGCCCGCCGGGGAGCTGTTTTTT; CDR3aa: CASSEQGPAGELFF
abundance: -; d_gene: -; v_gene: TRBV6-1; j_gene: TRBJ1-4; CDR3nt: TGTGCCAGCAGTGAAGCGTGGCAGGGGACTGAAAAACTGTTTTTT; CDR3aa: CASSEAWQGTEKLFF
abundance: -; d_gene: TRBD2; v_gene: TRBV7-7; j_gene: TRBJ2-5; CDR3nt: TGTGCTAGCGGGAGGGCCTTCCAAGAGACCCAGTACTTC; CDR3aa: CASGRAFQETQYF
abundance: once; d_gene: TRBD1; v_gene: TRBV5-1; j_gene: TRBJ1-6; CDR3nt: TGCGCCAGCAGCTCGGACAGGGGGACGCCCCTCCACTTT; CDR3aa: CASSSDRGTPLHF
abundance: -; d_gene: -; v_gene: TRBV5-1; j_gene: TRBJ2-1; CDR3nt: TGCGCCAGCAGAGACGGGAGTTGGTACGGCAATGAGCAGTTCTTC; CDR3aa: CASRDGSWYGNEQFF
abundance: -; d_gene: -; v_gene: TRBV9; j_gene: TRBJ2-1; CDR3nt: TGTGCCAGCAGCGTAGTCCCCCAGGGGAGGAGCTCCTACAATGAGCAGTTCTTC; CDR3aa: CASSVVPQGRSSYNEQFF
abundance: -; d_gene: TRBD2; v_gene: TRBV9; j_gene: TRBJ2-6; CDR3nt: TGTGCCAGCAGCGCGATAGTTGGGGGGGCGTTGGGACTAGCTGGGGCCAACGTCCTGACTTTC; CDR3aa: CASSAIVGGALGLAGANVLTF
abundance: -; d_gene: TRBD2; v_gene: TRBV11-1; j_gene: TRBJ2-2; CDR3nt: TGTGCCAGCAGCACGGGGACTAGCGGGGGAATCGGCACCGGGGAGCTGTTTTTT; CDR3aa: CASSTGTSGGIGTGELFF
abundance: -; d_gene: -; v_gene: TRBV5-1; j_gene: TRBJ2-4; CDR3nt: TGCGCCAGCAGCTTGGGGGCCAAAAACATTCAGTACTTC; CDR3aa: CASSLGAKNIQYF
abundance: -; d_gene: TRBD1; v_gene: TRBV25-1; j_gene: TRBJ1-4; CDR3nt: TGTGCCAGCTCCAGGGGGATAAATGAAAAACTGTTTTTT; CDR3aa: CASSRGINEKLFF
abundance: once; d_gene: -; v_gene: TRBV30; j_gene: TRBJ2-7; CDR3nt: TGTGCCTGGAGTGTGTTGGACGAGCAGTACTTC; CDR3aa: CAWSVLDEQYF
abundance: -; d_gene: TRBD1; v_gene: TRBV2; j_gene: TRBJ2-3; CDR3nt: TGTGCCAGCGGGACAGGGGGCACAGATACGCAGTATTTT; CDR3aa: CASGTGGTDTQYF
abundance: -; d_gene: TRBD2; v_gene: TRBV5-1; j_gene: TRBJ2-5; CDR3nt: TGCGCCAGCAGCTTAGGTTGGCTAGCGGGGGGTCAAGAGACCCAGTACTTC; CDR3aa: CASSLGWLAGGQETQYF